The rows below give T cell receptor beta chains drawn from one sample of a study of T cell responses to AZD1222 COVID-19 vaccine. The assay was immunoSEQ multiplex PCR, and TCRdb's table has in-frame clones only and misses some. The table records fewer than 150,000 clones, roughly nine tenths of them present only once. This material consisted of peripheral blood, taken 28 days after the second AZD1222 dose. These TCRs come from an adult who received the AZD1222 COVID-19 vaccine. Each CDR3 is given with its conserved first and last residue. D genes are given only for firm matches. Size tells how often a clone was seen (once, few, many) or the class of an expanded clone, and some rows leave it out.

clone size	J gene	V gene	D gene	CDR3 DNA	CDR3 protein
NA	TRBJ1-2	TRBV30	NA	TGTGCCTGGAGTACAGGGCTCCATGGCTACACCTTC	CAWSTGLHGYTF
once	TRBJ1-1	TRBV18	TRBD1	TGTGCCAGCTCACTCCGGACAGGGGGCATGAACACTGAAGCTTTCTTT	CASSLRTGGMNTEAFF
once	TRBJ1-5	TRBV30	TRBD1	TGTGCCTGGAGCGGGACAGGGGAACAGCCCCAGCATTTT	CAWSGTGEQPQHF
once	TRBJ2-1	TRBV11-2	NA	TGTGCCAGCAGCTTACCATCGACCGGCCCACAGGAGCAGTTCTTC	CASSLPSTGPQEQFF
NA	TRBJ1-1	TRBV27	TRBD1	TGTGCCAGCAGTCCCCCTGGACAGGCCGCACATGAAGCTTTCTTT	CASSPPGQAAHEAFF
few	TRBJ1-1	TRBV7-9	NA	TGTGCCAGCAGCTTAGTGGAGGTGTACACTGAAGCTTTCTTT	CASSLVEVYTEAFF
NA	TRBJ2-7	TRBV6-5	TRBD2	TGTGCCAGCAGTTATTCGACTAGCGGGAGGTCCTACGAGCAGTACTTC	CASSYSTSGRSYEQYF
NA	TRBJ2-2	TRBV4-2	TRBD2	TGTGCCAGCAGCCAAGGCGGGAGAAGGGGCACCGGGGAGCTGTTTTTT	CASSQGGRRGTGELFF
NA	TRBJ1-1	TRBV7-9	NA	TGTGCCAGCAGCTTAGTAAGCCAGTGGGCTTTCTTT	CASSLVSQWAFF
NA	TRBJ1-1	TRBV2	NA	TGTGCCAGCAGTCTTCGACCCTTTTCGGACACTGAAGCTTTCTTT	CASSLRPFSDTEAFF
NA	TRBJ2-1	TRBV6-6	TRBD2	TGTGCCAGCAGGACCGGGACTAGCGGGAGCCATGAGCAGTTCTTC	CASRTGTSGSHEQFF
few	TRBJ1-1	TRBV7-2	NA	TGTGCCAGCAGCTTGACGGGATTCAACACTGAAGCTTTCTTT	CASSLTGFNTEAFF
NA	TRBJ1-1	TRBV27	NA	TGTGCCAGCAGCCGGGGCTCGGGACTGAGGAACACTGAAGCTTTCTTT	CASSRGSGLRNTEAFF
NA	TRBJ1-5	TRBV20-1	NA	TGCAGTGCTAGTCGCCGGGACAAAAATCAGCCCCAGCATTTT	CSASRRDKNQPQHF
NA	TRBJ2-5	TRBV21-1	NA	TGTGCCAGCAGCCCATGGGAGATACGCCAAGAGACCCAGTACTTC	CASSPWEIRQETQYF
NA	TRBJ1-5	TRBV6-1	NA	TGTGCCAGCAGTGAAGTAGGTAGCAATCAGCCCCAGCATTTT	CASSEVGSNQPQHF
NA	TRBJ2-6	TRBV19	NA	TGTGCCAGTAGTTTCGGACAGATCTCTGGGGCCAACGTCCTGACTTTC	CASSFGQISGANVLTF
many	TRBJ2-1	TRBV5-1	TRBD1	TGCGCCAGCAGCTTGGGGGGAGCGACAGGGAGTTCCTACAATGAGCAGTTCTTC	CASSLGGATGSSYNEQFF
NA	TRBJ2-2	TRBV11-2	NA	TGTGCCAGCAGCTTTCCCCTCCGGGGATCTACCACCGGGGAGCTGTTTTTT	CASSFPLRGSTTGELFF
NA	TRBJ1-4	TRBV19	TRBD1	TGTGCCAGTAGGGACAACCTGGGACAGGCGGGAGCTAATGAAAAACTGTTTTTT	CASRDNLGQAGANEKLFF
NA	TRBJ2-3	TRBV7-9	NA	TGTGCCAGCAGCTTTCACAGCACAGATACGCAGTATTTT	CASSFHSTDTQYF
once	TRBJ2-2	TRBV27	TRBD1	TGTGCCAGCAGTTCAAACAGGGGTGGCACCGGGGAGCTGTTTTTT	CASSSNRGGTGELFF
NA	TRBJ2-5	TRBV27	NA	TGTGCCAGCAGACGTGCCCCACAAGAGACCCAGTACTTC	CASRRAPQETQYF
NA	TRBJ2-5	TRBV3-1/TRBV3-2	NA	TGTGCCAGCAGCCAAGAAGGGGTCGAGACCCAGTACTTC	CASSQEGVETQYF
NA	TRBJ1-3	TRBV11-2	NA	TGTGCCAGCAGCTTAGATCTAGACTCTGGAAACACCATATATTTT	CASSLDLDSGNTIYF
NA	TRBJ2-5	TRBV19	NA	TGTGCCACTGGGGACTACCAAGAGACCCAGTACTTC	CATGDYQETQYF
NA	TRBJ2-5	TRBV6-5	TRBD2	TGTGCCAGCACCCGGACTAGCGGGGAACAAGAGACCCAGTACTTC	CASTRTSGEQETQYF
NA	TRBJ2-4	TRBV9	TRBD1	TGTGCCAGCAGCGGACCCGGGACAGGGAAATCTCTAGCCAAAAACATTCAGTACTTC	CASSGPGTGKSLAKNIQYF
NA	TRBJ2-7	TRBV6-5	TRBD1	TGTGCCAGCAGTTACGCCGGGACAGGGACGGGCGAGCAGTACTTC	CASSYAGTGTGEQYF
once	TRBJ2-1	TRBV19	NA	TGTGCCAGTACGCCCACCCTCAGGGGCTCCTACAATGAGCAGTTCTTC	CASTPTLRGSYNEQFF
NA	TRBJ1-2	TRBV5-4	NA	TGTGCCAGCAGCTTGACAGTTACTAACTATGGCTACACCTTC	CASSLTVTNYGYTF
NA	TRBJ1-4	TRBV7-9	NA	TGTGCCAGCAGCTCCATGTGGGAGGGGTCTAATGAAAAACTGTTTTTT	CASSSMWEGSNEKLFF
NA	TRBJ1-2	TRBV2	NA	TGTGCCAGCAGCGCCTATGGACGCCCCGAGGGGTATGGCTACACCTTC	CASSAYGRPEGYGYTF
few	TRBJ1-5	TRBV7-9	NA	TGTGCCAGCAGCCCAGATCTCGTCAATCAGCCCCAGCATTTT	CASSPDLVNQPQHF
NA	TRBJ1-1	TRBV5-6	NA	TGTGCCAGCAGCTTGCGGCCGAACACTGAAGCTTTCTTT	CASSLRPNTEAFF
NA	TRBJ2-5	TRBV5-1	NA	TGCGCCAGCAGCCCGGAGGGACACCGAGTTGTGGTGTCCCAGTACTTC	CASSPEGHRVVVSQYF
NA	TRBJ2-1	TRBV29-1	NA	TGCAGCGTTGAAGATACCAGTTACAATGAGCAGTTCTTC	CSVEDTSYNEQFF
NA	TRBJ1-6	TRBV19	NA	TGTGCCAGTAGTATAACCGGGACAAAAATGTTACCCTATAATTCACCCCTCCACTTT	CASSITGTKMLPYNSPLHF
NA	TRBJ2-4	TRBV5-1	TRBD2	TGCGCCAGCAGCACCCAGCCACTAGCGGGAGGCCTGGGAAACATTCAGTACTTC	CASSTQPLAGGLGNIQYF
NA	TRBJ1-3	TRBV18	TRBD1	TGTGCCAGCTCACCACTAACAGGGGCCCTCTCTGGAAACACCATATATTTT	CASSPLTGALSGNTIYF
NA	TRBJ1-1	TRBV19	NA	TGTGCCACGTGGTGGGGCACTGAAGCTTTCTTT	CATWWGTEAFF
NA	TRBJ1-2	TRBV11-2	NA	TGTGCCAGCAGCTTAGGGAATTTTAACTATGGCTACACCTTC	CASSLGNFNYGYTF
NA	TRBJ2-5	TRBV29-1	TRBD1	TGCAGCGTTGAACCGGGACAGGGTGGAGAGACCCAGTACTTC	CSVEPGQGGETQYF
NA	TRBJ1-1	TRBV7-9	NA	TGTGCCAGCAGCCCCCAGGGAGGGGTTGTCACTGAAGCTTTCTTT	CASSPQGGVVTEAFF
NA	TRBJ2-2	TRBV2	NA	TGTGCCAGCAGTGAAGTGGCGAACACCGGGGAGCTGTTTTTT	CASSEVANTGELFF
NA	TRBJ1-6	TRBV21-1	NA	TGTGCCAGCAGCTTTTCTCGGGGGGTTTTAGTTTCACCCCTCCACTTT	CASSFSRGVLVSPLHF
NA	TRBJ2-1	TRBV7-6	TRBD2	TGTGCCAGCAGCTTAATGGGACTAAAAAACAATGAGCAGTTCTTC	CASSLMGLKNNEQFF